This T cell receptor beta chain was sequenced during a study of blood T cell repertoires in COVID-19. The overall study: Spain, Italy and the United States supplied samples that represented acute and convalescent COVID-19. T cells, B-cell-depleted T cells, or PBMCs provided the cDNA or gDNA that served as material.

As originally analysed: Amplified reference gene primers provided the basis for estimating nucleated cell counts. TCRdb's table, derived via immunoSEQ multiplex PCR, lists solely in-frame clones and lacks some. D and trimming come from the DNA, and the V and J calls and clone size come from that table. This sample carries around 100,000 clones, over 80% of them seen once, and the ten largest clones take 5.7%. This clone was detected only once. The receptor's source is a man over 45 with active COVID-19. Sequencing was carried out using peripheral blood.

CDR3 amino acids: CASSSTSGMGTDTQYF. The CDR3 bases are TGCGCCAGCAGCTCTACTAGCGGCATGGGGACAGATACGCAGTATTTT. V usage is TRBV5-1 and J usage is TRBJ2-3, with 8 bases identical to TRBD2. The CDR3 covers 16 residues. The V gene end was trimmed by 3 bases and the J gene end by 3 bases; junction bases not matched to a gene: 9. CDR1 is SGHRS, CDR2 YFSETQ, per germline.